A selection of T cell receptor beta chains follows, all from one sample in a study of post-analysis software for immune sequencing data. MiXCR was run by TCRdb on the PCR reads, yielding one entry per CDR3 protein. There are 150,000 to 200,000 distinct CDR3 sequences in the sample; roughly 40% occur only once, and 25% to 35% lies in the top ten. This specimen was blood, taken after autologous hematopoietic stem cell transplantation. These receptors were obtained from a girl under 18 with multiple sclerosis. Each CDR3 is given with its conserved first and last residue. D genes are given only for firm matches. Some rows mark clone size as missing; the rest say once, few, many or name a class of expanded clone.

j_call v_call d_call clone_size cdr3_aa cdr3_nt
TRBJ1-2 TRBV7-9 NA NA CASSLSLSPSGYTF TGTGCCAGCAGCTTAAGTCTAAGCCCTTCTGGCTACACCTTC
TRBJ1-5 TRBV5-1 NA NA CASSPQGRGQPQHF TGCGCCAGCAGCCCACAGGGTAGGGGTCAGCCCCAGCATTTT
TRBJ2-3 TRBV29-1 TRBD2 NA CSVERGWASGRVADTQYF TGCAGCGTTGAGCGAGGTTGGGCTAGCGGGAGGGTCGCAGATACGCAGTATTTT
TRBJ2-1 TRBV12-3/TRBV12-4 NA few CASSQLGVDEQFF TGTGCCAGCAGCCAACTAGGGGTGGATGAGCAGTTCTTC
TRBJ2-3 TRBV20-1 NA few CSAPQEYTDTQYF TGCAGTGCTCCGCAGGAGTACACAGATACGCAGTATTTT
TRBJ2-7 TRBV20-1 NA NA CSARVPETLGGLAQYF TGCAGTGCTAGAGTGCCTGAAACCCTAGGTGGGCTGGCCCAGTACTTC
TRBJ1-2 TRBV14 NA NA CASSQGTYYGYTF TGTGCCAGCAGCCAAGGGACCTACTATGGCTACACCTTC
TRBJ1-2 TRBV18 NA NA CASSPLREANYGYTF TGTGCCAGCTCACCACTCAGAGAAGCTAACTATGGCTACACCTTC
TRBJ2-7 TRBV30 NA NA CAWSPLDSGGQYF TGTGCCTGGAGTCCCCTAGACAGTGGCGGGCAGTACTTC
TRBJ2-7 TRBV10-3 NA NA CAITPGSAYEQYF TGTGCCATCACCCCGGGCTCTGCCTACGAGCAGTACTTC
TRBJ2-3 TRBV7-3 NA few CASSLKWQDLQYF TGTGCCAGCAGCCTGAAGTGGCAGGACCTTCAGTATTTT
TRBJ2-7 TRBV5-1 NA NA CASRRVGSYEQYF TGCGCCAGCAGGAGGGTGGGCTCCTACGAGCAGTACTTC
TRBJ2-1 TRBV19 TRBD2 NA CASSIEGALAGDYNEQFF TGTGCCAGTAGTATAGAGGGAGCACTAGCGGGGGACTACAATGAGCAGTTCTTC
TRBJ2-3 TRBV5-1 NA NA CASSLSRGRDTQYF TGCGCCAGCAGCTTGTCCAGGGGTAGAGATACGCAGTATTTT
TRBJ1-5 TRBV24-1 NA NA CATSDGKGGNQPQHF TGTGCCACCAGTGATGGGAAGGGAGGCAATCAGCCCCAGCATTTT
TRBJ2-7 TRBV3-1 TRBD2 NA CASSQGPSGRYEQYF TGTGCCAGCAGCCAAGGGCCTAGCGGGAGATACGAGCAGTACTTC
TRBJ2-1 TRBV6-5 NA few CASSYLGSDEQFF TGTGCCAGCAGTTACTTGGGTAGCGATGAGCAGTTCTTC
TRBJ2-1 TRBV6-1 TRBD1 NA CASSEVGTVDEQFF TGTGCCAGCAGTGAAGTGGGGACAGTTGATGAGCAGTTCTTC
TRBJ1-2 TRBV5-1 NA NA CASSTDTTNYGYTF TGCGCCAGCAGCACCGACACGACTAACTATGGCTACACCTTC
TRBJ2-1 TRBV20-1 TRBD2 few CSAKGLAGSLEQFF TGCAGTGCTAAGGGACTAGCGGGAAGTCTTGAGCAGTTCTTC
TRBJ1-5 TRBV7-6 TRBD1 NA CASSLEGTGGGQPQHF TGTGCCAGCAGCTTAGAGGGAACAGGGGGGGGTCAGCCCCAGCATTTT
TRBJ2-1 TRBV27 TRBD2 NA CASSTPAGGPSYNEQFF TGTGCCAGCAGTACCCCAGCGGGAGGGCCCTCCTACAATGAGCAGTTCTTC
TRBJ1-2 TRBV9 NA NA CASSVGGRHNYGYTF TGTGCCAGCAGCGTAGGGGGACGGCATAACTATGGCTACACCTTC
TRBJ1-5 TRBV21-1 NA NA CATLWGSNQPQHF TGTGCCACCCTATGGGGGAGCAATCAGCCCCAGCATTTT
TRBJ2-7 TRBV12-3/TRBV12-4 NA NA CASSPRGGSYEQYF TGTGCCAGCAGTCCGCGAGGGGGCTCCTACGAGCAGTACTTC
TRBJ2-5 TRBV20-1 TRBD2 few CSARDFGTSGNQETQYF TGCAGTGCTAGAGATTTCGGGACTAGCGGGAACCAAGAGACCCAGTACTTC